This record looks at one T cell receptor beta chain sequence and its context. Its antigen is as yet unknown. This specimen comes from a study of shared clonotypes between healthy human individuals. Study-wide context: Donors consisted of two women and three men between 18 and 49.

Naive CD8 cells lacked CD45RO and underwent positive selection for CCR7, leaving out terminally differentiated effector memory CD45RA+ cells. This CDR3 has 15 residues. Germline values: CDR1 SEHNR, CDR2 FQNEAQ (reference sequence). V was pared by 5 bases and J by 2 bases, with 14 bases between. Libraries were prepared by immunoSEQ multiplex PCR; TCRdb keeps only in-frame clonotypes and omits some of them. This sample has about 2.1 million clones, with about 94% found just once. Study results and caveats: Among donors, sharing of clonotypes was expected to be affected by sequencing depth.

The material sequenced was naive CD8+ T cells from PBMCs. The V gene is TRBV7-9, the J gene TRBJ2-3; D possibly matches TRBD1 or TRBD2 (5 bases each). The TCR sequence derives from a man aged 18 to 35 in good health. Some clones in this sample may be carry-over from other donors' samples. The CDR3: CASSLPGTNTDTQYF. CDR3 nucleotide sequence: TGTGCCAGCAGCCTCCCTGGGACGAACACAGATACGCAGTATTTT.